This T cell receptor (beta chain) derives from a study of blood T cell repertoires in COVID-19. Study at large: The United States, Italy and Spain provided the acute and convalescent COVID-19 samples. T cells, B-cell-depleted T cells, or PBMCs supplied cDNA or gDNA.

In the study's own analysis: Scientists estimated how many nucleated cells there were by amplifying reference gene primers. Profiling relied on immunoSEQ multiplex PCR, and the TCRdb table lists in-frame clones only, not all of them. Clone size and V and J calls were adopted from that table, with D and trimming inferred from the DNA. The sample lists roughly 13,000 clones; approximately 92% were seen once. Trimming pared 2 bases from V and 5 bases from J, leaving 10 bases between. The germline gives CDR1 MNHEY, CDR2 SMNVEV (reference sequence). The CDR3 runs 14 residues. The sample taken for sequencing was peripheral blood. The chain combines TRBV27 with TRBJ1-5; a possible D gene is TRBD1 (5 bases). The source is a human donor in a cohort sampled during active COVID-19. CDR3 bases: TGTGCCAGCAGTTTAGGCGGCAGGGATCAGCCCCAGCATTTT. It is translated as CASSLGGRDQPQHF.